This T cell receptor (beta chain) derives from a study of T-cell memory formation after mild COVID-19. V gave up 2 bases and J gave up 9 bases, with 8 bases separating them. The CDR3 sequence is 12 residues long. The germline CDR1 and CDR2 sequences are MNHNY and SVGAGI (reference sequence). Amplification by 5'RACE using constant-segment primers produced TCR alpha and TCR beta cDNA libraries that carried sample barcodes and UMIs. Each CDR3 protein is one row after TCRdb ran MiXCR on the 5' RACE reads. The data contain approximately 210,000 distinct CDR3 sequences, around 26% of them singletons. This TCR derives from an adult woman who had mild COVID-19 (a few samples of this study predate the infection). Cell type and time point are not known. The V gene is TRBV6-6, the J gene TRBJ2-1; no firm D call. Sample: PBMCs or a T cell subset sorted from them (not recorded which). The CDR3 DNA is TGTGCCAGCAGTTACCGAGGCATTGAGCAGTTCTTC. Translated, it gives CASSYRGIEQFF.